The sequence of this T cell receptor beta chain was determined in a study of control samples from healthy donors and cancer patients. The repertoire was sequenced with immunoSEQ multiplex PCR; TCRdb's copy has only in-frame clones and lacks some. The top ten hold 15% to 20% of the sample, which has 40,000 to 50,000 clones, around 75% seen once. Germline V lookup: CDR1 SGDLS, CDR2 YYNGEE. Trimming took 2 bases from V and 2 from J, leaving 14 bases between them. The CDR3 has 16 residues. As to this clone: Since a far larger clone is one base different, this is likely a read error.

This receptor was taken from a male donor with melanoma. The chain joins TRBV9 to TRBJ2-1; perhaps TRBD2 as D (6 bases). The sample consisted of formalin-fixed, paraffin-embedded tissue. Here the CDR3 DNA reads TGTGCCAGCAGCGTTGGGGACTTCGGCCCCTACAATGAGCAGTTCTTC. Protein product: CASSVGDFGPYNEQFF. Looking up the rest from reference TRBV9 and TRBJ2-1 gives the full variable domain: DSGVTQTPKHLITATGQRVTLRCSPRSGDLSVYWYQQSLDQGLQFLIQYYNGEERAKGNILERFSAQQFPDLHSELNLSSLELGDSALYFCASSVGDFGPYNEQFFGPGTRLTVL.